Listed here is a single T cell receptor beta chain. Its antigen is undetermined. The sample belongs to a study of OX40 agonist ivuxolimab in advanced cancers. Study summary: The drug used for patients, ivuxolimab, was an agonistic anti-OX40 (CD134) antibody.

V shed 5 bases and J shed 5 bases, with 15 bases lying between them. CDR1 is LNHNV and CDR2 is YYDKDF in the germline V gene (reference sequence). The CDR3 runs 14 residues. Overall study findings and caveats: On average, CD8+ T cells showed a greater number of expanded clones than CD4+. It was also the case that some nonresponders had low normalized T-cell clonal expansion.

Data came from immunoSEQ multiplex PCR; TCRdb stores just in-frame clones and leaves some out. Among about 20,000 clones listed, around 83% were seen once. This receptor was obtained from an adult with an advanced solid tumor such as melanoma, head and neck, liver or kidney cancer. This chain links TRBV15 with TRBJ1-1; D not certain. Sequenced here: CD4+ or CD8+ T cells sorted from blood, sampled in a trial of the OX40 agonist ivuxolimab. The CDR3 loop is CATSFRQLNTEAFF. The CDR3 DNA follows: TGTGCCACCAGCTTCAGGCAGCTAAATACTGAAGCTTTCTTT.